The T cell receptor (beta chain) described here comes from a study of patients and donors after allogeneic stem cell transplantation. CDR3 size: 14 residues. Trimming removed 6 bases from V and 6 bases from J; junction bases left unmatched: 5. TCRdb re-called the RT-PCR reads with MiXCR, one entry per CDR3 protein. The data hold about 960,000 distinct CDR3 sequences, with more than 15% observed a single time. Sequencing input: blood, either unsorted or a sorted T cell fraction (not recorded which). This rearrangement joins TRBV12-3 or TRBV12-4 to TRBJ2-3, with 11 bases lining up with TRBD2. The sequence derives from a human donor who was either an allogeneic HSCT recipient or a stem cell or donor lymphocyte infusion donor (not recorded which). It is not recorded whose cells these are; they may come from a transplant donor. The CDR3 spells CASSTSGSLDTQYF. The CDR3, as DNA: TGTGCCAGCAGCACTAGCGGGAGCTTGGATACGCAGTATTTT.